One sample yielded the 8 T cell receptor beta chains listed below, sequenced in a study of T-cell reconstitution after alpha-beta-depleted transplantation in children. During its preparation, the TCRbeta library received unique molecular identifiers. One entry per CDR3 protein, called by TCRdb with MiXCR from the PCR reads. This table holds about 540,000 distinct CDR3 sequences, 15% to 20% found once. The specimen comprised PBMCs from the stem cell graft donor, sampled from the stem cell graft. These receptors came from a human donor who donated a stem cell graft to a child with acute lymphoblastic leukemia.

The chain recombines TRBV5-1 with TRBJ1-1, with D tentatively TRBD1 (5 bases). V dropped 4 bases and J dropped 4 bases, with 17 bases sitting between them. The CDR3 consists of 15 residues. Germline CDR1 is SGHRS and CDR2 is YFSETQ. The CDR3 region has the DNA TGCGCCAGCAGCGGATCCGGGACGCGAGGCACTGAAGCTTTCTTT. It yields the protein CASSGSGTRGTEAFF.

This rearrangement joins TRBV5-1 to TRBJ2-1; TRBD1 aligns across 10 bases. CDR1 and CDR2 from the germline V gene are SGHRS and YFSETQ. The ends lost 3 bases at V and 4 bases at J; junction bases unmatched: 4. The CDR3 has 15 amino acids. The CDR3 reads CASSSRDRGYNEQFF. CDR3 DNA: TGCGCCAGCAGCTCCCGGGACAGGGGTTACAATGAGCAGTTCTTC.

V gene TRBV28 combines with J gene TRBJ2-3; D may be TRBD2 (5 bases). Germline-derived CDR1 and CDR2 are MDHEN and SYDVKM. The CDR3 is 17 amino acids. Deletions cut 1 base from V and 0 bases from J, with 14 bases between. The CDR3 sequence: CASSLLSMGVSTDTQYF. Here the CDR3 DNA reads TGTGCCAGCAGTTTATTATCTATGGGAGTTAGCACAGATACGCAGTATTTT.

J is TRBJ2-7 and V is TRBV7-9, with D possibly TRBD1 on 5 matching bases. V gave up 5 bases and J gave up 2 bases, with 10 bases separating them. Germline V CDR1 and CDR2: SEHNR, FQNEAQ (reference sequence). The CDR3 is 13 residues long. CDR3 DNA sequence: TGTGCCAGCAGCCCCAGGGTTCCCTACGAGCAGTACTTC. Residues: CASSPRVPYEQYF.

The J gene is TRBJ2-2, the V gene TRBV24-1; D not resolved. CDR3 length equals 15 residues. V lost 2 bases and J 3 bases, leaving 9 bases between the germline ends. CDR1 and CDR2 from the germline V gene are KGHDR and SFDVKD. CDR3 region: CATSDSGDYTGELFF. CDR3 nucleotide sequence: TGTGCCACCAGTGATTCGGGTGATTACACCGGGGAGCTGTTTTTT.

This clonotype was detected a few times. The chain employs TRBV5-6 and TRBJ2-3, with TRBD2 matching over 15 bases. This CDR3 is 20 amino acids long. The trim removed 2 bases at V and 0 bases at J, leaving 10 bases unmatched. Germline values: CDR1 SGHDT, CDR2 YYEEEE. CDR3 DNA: TGTGCCAGCAGCTTCGGACTAGCGGGAGGGCCTGAATCTAGCACAGATACGCAGTATTTT. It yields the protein CASSFGLAGGPESSTDTQYF.

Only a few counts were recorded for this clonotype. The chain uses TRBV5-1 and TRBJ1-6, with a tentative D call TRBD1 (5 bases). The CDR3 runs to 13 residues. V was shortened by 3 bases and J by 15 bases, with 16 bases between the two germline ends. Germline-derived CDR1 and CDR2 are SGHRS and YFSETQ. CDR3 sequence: CASSSGSRSLLHF. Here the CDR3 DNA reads TGCGCCAGCAGCTCAGGGTCACGGAGTCTCCTCCACTTT.

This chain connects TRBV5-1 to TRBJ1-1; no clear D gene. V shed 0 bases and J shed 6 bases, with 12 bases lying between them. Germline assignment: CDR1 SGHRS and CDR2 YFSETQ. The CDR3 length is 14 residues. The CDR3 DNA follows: TGCGCCAGCAGCTTGGACCCCTATCCCCCTGAAGCTTTCTTT. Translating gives CASSLDPYPPEAFF.